Given below is one T cell receptor beta chain in context. The data were taken from a study of blood T cell repertoires in COVID-19. The assay was immunoSEQ multiplex PCR, and TCRdb's table has in-frame clones only and misses some. The sample carries approximately 90,000 clones, about 80% recorded once. Germline values: CDR1 MNHEY, CDR2 SVGAGI. This CDR3 comprises 13 residues. V was clipped by 6 bases and J by 6 bases; unmatched bases: 5. The genes are TRBV6-5 and TRBJ2-7; TRBD1 matches at 10 bases. Sample: peripheral blood. The receptor comes from a woman of 80 years or more with acute or convalescent COVID-19. Written as DNA, the CDR3 is TGTGCCAGCAGACGACAGGGGGCTTCCGAGCAGTACTTC. It codes for CASRRQGASEQYF.